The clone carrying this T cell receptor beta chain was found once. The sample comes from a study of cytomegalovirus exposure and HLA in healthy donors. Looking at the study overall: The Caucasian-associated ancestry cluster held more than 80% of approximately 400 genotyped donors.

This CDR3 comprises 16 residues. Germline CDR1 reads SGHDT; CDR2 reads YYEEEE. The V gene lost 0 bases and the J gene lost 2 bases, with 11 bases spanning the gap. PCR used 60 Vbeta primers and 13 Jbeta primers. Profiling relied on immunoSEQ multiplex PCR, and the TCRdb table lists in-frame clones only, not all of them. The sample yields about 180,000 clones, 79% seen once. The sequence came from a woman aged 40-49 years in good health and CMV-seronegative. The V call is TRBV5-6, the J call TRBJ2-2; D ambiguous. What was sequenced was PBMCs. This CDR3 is CASSLVSARNTGELFF. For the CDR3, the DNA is TGTGCCAGCAGCTTGGTGTCTGCGCGTAACACCGGGGAGCTGTTTTTT. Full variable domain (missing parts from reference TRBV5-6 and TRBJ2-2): DAGVTQSPTHLIKTRGQQVTLRCSPKSGHDTVSWYQQALGQGPQFIFQYYEEEERQRGNFPDRFSGHQFPNYSSELNVNALLLGDSALYLCASSLVSARNTGELFFGEGSRLTVL.